The 14 T cell receptor beta chains given below trace back to one sample, sequenced in a study of neurological immune-mediated disorders. One entry per CDR3 protein, called by TCRdb with MiXCR from the 5' RACE reads. The table lists tens of thousands of distinct CDR3 sequences, 10% to 13% of them singletons. Sequenced: PBMCs. These receptors were obtained from a woman in her 30s with HTLV-1-associated myelopathy (HAM/TSP).

This clonotype has a count of ten or more. V and J are TRBV3-1 and TRBJ1-5, with D perhaps matching TRBD1 (5 bases). Trimming pared 3 bases from V and 4 bases from J, leaving 16 bases between. Germline V gives CDR1 LGHDT, CDR2 YNNKEL (reference sequence). The CDR3 spans 16 residues. The CDR3 region has the DNA TGTGCCAGCAGCCAGAAAACAGGAATTGGGAATCAGCCCCAGCATTTT. It specifies CASSQKTGIGNQPQHF.

This clonotype counts as medium-sized (0.01 to 0.1%). The V gene is TRBV20-1, the J gene TRBJ2-3; the match to TRBD2 covers 8 bases. The CDR3 consists of 16 residues. V lost 6 bases and J lost 0; bases outside the gene matches: 11. The germline V gene has CDR1 DFQATT and CDR2 SNEGSKA (reference sequence). The CDR3 loop reads CSAGPRGGASTDTQYF. Written as DNA, the CDR3 is TGCAGTGCGGGGCCCCGGGGGGGGGCTAGCACAGATACGCAGTATTTT.

This chain connects TRBV5-1 to TRBJ2-2; D unclear. The CDR3 runs 12 residues. Germline loops: CDR1 SGHRS, CDR2 YFSETQ. Between the trimmed V and J ends, which lost 4 bases and 16 bases, there was a span of 17 bases. The CDR3 protein is CASSNSLYIWFF. The CDR3 nucleotides read TGCGCCAGCAGCAACTCGCTGTACATATGGTTTTTT.

This clonotype was counted ten times or more. This sequence joins TRBV29-1 and TRBJ2-2; 7 bases agree with TRBD1. Germline CDR1 SQVTM, CDR2 ANQGSEA. Germline trimming cut 4 bases from V and 5 bases from J; bases unmatched to any gene: 4. CDR3 length equals 13 residues. The CDR3 sequence: CSVARQGTGELFF. CDR3 coding DNA: TGCAGCGTTGCGAGACAGGGTACCGGGGAGCTGTTTTTT.

This clonotype was counted many times. The chain employs TRBV10-3 and TRBJ1-6; 9 bases agree with TRBD1. V lost 4 bases and J lost 13; bases outside the gene matches: 5. The CDR3 is 13 residues long. In germline, CDR1 is ENHRY, CDR2 SYGVKD. In nucleotides, the CDR3 is TGTGCCATCAGTGGCCGGGACAGGGACCCCCTCCACTTT. Translation gives CAISGRDRDPLHF.

In its sample, this clonotype was seen many times. The V and J genes are TRBV29-1 and TRBJ1-2; TRBD1 is a possible D gene (5 bases). V was cut by 7 bases and J by 4 bases, with 10 bases left in between. Germline V gives CDR1 SQVTM, CDR2 ANQGSEA. The CDR3 runs to 11 residues. The CDR3 spells CSAGNAYGYTF. CDR3 nucleotide sequence: TGCAGCGCAGGGAACGCCTATGGCTACACCTTC.

This clonotype was seen at least ten times. The J gene is TRBJ2-5, the V gene TRBV7-2, with TRBD1 matching over 9 bases. V was clipped by 5 bases and J by 4 bases; unmatched bases: 8. The CDR3 loop spans 15 amino acids. Germline CDR1 is SGHTA and CDR2 is FQGNSA. CDR3 coding DNA: TGTGCCAGCAGCCTCGGGACAGGGCGCCGAGAGACCCAGTACTTC. Translating gives CASSLGTGRRETQYF.

This chain links TRBV5-1 with TRBJ2-1; D gene unclear. Germline V gene data show CDR1 as SGHRS and CDR2 as YFSETQ. The CDR3 length is 11 residues. V shed 1 base and J shed 8 bases, with 4 bases lying between them. CDR3 amino acids: CASSLLYEQFF. CDR3 DNA: TGCGCCAGCAGCTTGTTATATGAGCAGTTCTTC.

This clonotype was detected ten times or more. This chain uses TRBV12-3 or TRBV12-4 with TRBJ2-1; D may be TRBD1 or TRBD2 (5 bases each). The CDR3 totals 11 residues. The V end was cut by 7 bases, the J end by 10 bases, with 11 bases between. The CDR3 DNA follows: TGTGCCAGCACCATGGGGGACGAGCAGTTCTTC. It is translated as CASTMGDEQFF.

This clonotype was seen ten or more times. This sequence joins TRBV7-2 and TRBJ2-1; 11 bases fit TRBD2. This CDR3 is 16 amino acids long. The ends lost 2 bases at V and 7 bases at J; junction bases unmatched: 7. The germline CDR1 and CDR2 sequences are SGHTA and FQGNSA. CDR3 nucleotide sequence: TGTGCCAGCAGCTTAAACGGACTAGCGGGTCAAAATGAGCAGTTCTTC. Protein sequence: CASSLNGLAGQNEQFF. Full variable domain (rest looked up from reference TRBV7-2 and TRBJ2-1): GAGVSQSPSNKVTEKGKDVELRCDPISGHTALYWYRQSLGQGLEFLIYFQGNSAPDKSGLPSDRFSAERTGGSVSTLTIQRTQQEDSAVYLCASSLNGLAGQNEQFFGPGTRLTVL.

This clonotype was found many times. V and J are TRBV20-1 and TRBJ2-7; D is undetermined. V lost 3 bases and J 5 bases, leaving 14 bases between the germline ends. Germline V gene lookup returns CDR1 DFQATT and CDR2 SNEGSKA (reference sequence). The length of the CDR3 is 13 residues. The CDR3 coding sequence is TGCAGTGCTAGGGCCTATTTTCGCCACGAGCAGTACTTC. Amino acids: CSARAYFRHEQYF.

This clonotype was detected many times. The gene calls are TRBV27 and TRBJ1-2, with a tentative D call TRBD1 (5 bases). The CDR3 has 14 residues. Per the germline V gene, CDR1 is MNHEY and CDR2 is SMNVEV (reference sequence). The germline V and J ends were trimmed by 5 bases and 5 bases, with 15 bases remaining between them. CDR3 sequence: CASSPPGLPYGYTF. The CDR3 DNA is TGTGCCAGCAGTCCTCCGGGACTCCCTTATGGCTACACCTTC.

In this sample, this clonotype turned up many times. This chain links TRBV6-6 with TRBJ2-3, with TRBD1 matching 9 bases. CDR1 is MNHNY and CDR2 is SVGAGI in the germline V gene (reference sequence). J lost 1 base, V lost 5 bases, and 4 bases had no gene match. The CDR3 has 15 residues. This chain's CDR3 is CASSLRTGGTDTQYF. The CDR3 nucleotides read TGTGCCAGCAGTCTAAGGACAGGGGGCACAGATACGCAGTATTTT.

This clonotype was counted ten times or more. This chain uses TRBV20-1 with TRBJ2-7; the match to TRBD1 covers 8 bases. CDR1 and CDR2 from the germline V gene are DFQATT and SNEGSKA (reference sequence). The CDR3 runs 16 residues. V lost 5 bases, J lost 3 bases, and 15 bases stayed unmatched. CDR3 residues: CSAAPPGRTGIYEQYF. The CDR3 bases are TGCAGTGCTGCCCCCCCAGGTAGGACAGGGATCTACGAGCAGTACTTC.